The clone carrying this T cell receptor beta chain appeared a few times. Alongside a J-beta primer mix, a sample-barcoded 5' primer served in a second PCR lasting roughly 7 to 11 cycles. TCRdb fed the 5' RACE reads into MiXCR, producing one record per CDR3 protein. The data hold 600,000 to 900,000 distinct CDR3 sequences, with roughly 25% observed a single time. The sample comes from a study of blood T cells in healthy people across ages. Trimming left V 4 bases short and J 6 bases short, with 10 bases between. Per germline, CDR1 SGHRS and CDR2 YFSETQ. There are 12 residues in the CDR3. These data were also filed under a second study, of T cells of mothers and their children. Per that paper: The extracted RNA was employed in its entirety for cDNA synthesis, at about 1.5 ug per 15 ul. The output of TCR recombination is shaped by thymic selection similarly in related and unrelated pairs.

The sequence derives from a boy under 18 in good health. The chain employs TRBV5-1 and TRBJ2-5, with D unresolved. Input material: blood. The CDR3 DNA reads TGCGCCAGCAGCGCGACCCTGAAGACCCAGTACTTC. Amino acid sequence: CASSATLKTQYF.